The 5 T cell receptor beta chains reported below all come from one sample, sequenced in a study of blood T cell repertoires in COVID-19. The data were produced by immunoSEQ multiplex PCR, yet TCRdb's version contains in-frame clones alone and is incomplete. This repertoire shows roughly 180,000 clones, 81% found once; its top ten account for approximately 5.1%. Sequences were obtained from PBMCs or T cells enriched from blood (not recorded which). Receptor source: a woman aged 40 to 50 with acute COVID-19.

The J gene is TRBJ2-1, the V gene TRBV29-1; D not resolved. This CDR3 has 13 residues. V lost 4 bases, J lost 9 bases, and 16 bases lay in between. In germline, CDR1 is SQVTM, CDR2 ANQGSEA. The CDR3: CSVAGSRMGEQFF. The CDR3 DNA reads TGCAGCGTTGCCGGTAGCCGGATGGGTGAGCAGTTCTTC.

This sequence joins TRBV2 and TRBJ2-5; 10 bases line up with TRBD1. This CDR3 has 15 amino acids. Germline V gives CDR1 SNHLY, CDR2 FYNNEI. With 6 bases clipped from V and 3 bases from J, the junction kept 7 bases outside the gene matches. The CDR3, as DNA: TGTGCCAGCAGCCGGGACAGGGGAACAGAAGAGACCCAGTACTTC. Its protein product is CASSRDRGTEETQYF.

This clone was recorded only once. J is TRBJ1-1 and V is TRBV7-9, with D tentatively TRBD1 (5 bases). Deletions cut 1 base from V and 6 bases from J, with 12 bases between. CDR1 is SEHNR, CDR2 FQNEAQ, per germline (reference sequence). The CDR3 is 14 residues long. CDR3 nucleotide sequence: TGTGCCAGCAGCTTAGAAACAGGAGAGGCTGAAGCTTTCTTT. Residues: CASSLETGEAEAFF.

This sequence joins TRBV3-1 (or the pseudogene TRBV3-2) and TRBJ2-7, with D perhaps matching TRBD2 (6 bases). Per germline, CDR1 LGHDT and CDR2 YNNKEL (reference sequence). This CDR3 comprises 14 residues. V was cut by 0 bases and J by 7 bases, with 13 bases left in between. The CDR3 here is CASSQDPGTREQYF. CDR3 sequence (DNA): TGTGCCAGCAGCCAAGATCCCGGGACTCGAGAGCAGTACTTC.

V and J are TRBV7-2 and TRBJ2-1; tentatively, D is TRBD2 (6 bases). With 1 base removed from V and 7 bases from J, the gap between germline ends came to 20 bases. Per germline, CDR1 SGHTA and CDR2 FQGNSA. The CDR3 extends over 17 amino acids. CDR3 sequence: CASSLGVGYPGGNEQFF. Here the CDR3 DNA reads TGTGCCAGCAGCTTAGGCGTGGGCTACCCTGGGGGGAATGAGCAGTTCTTC.